The 18 T cell receptor beta chains in this list originate from one sample, sequenced in a study of control samples from healthy donors and cancer patients. Repertoires were generated with immunoSEQ multiplex PCR, while TCRdb's copy carries only in-frame clones and drops some. The table includes about 150,000 clones, roughly 94% detected once. The sequencing input was blood. These receptors all stem from a man in his forties in good health.

The V call is TRBV2, the J call TRBJ1-3; the D gene is possibly TRBD1 (5 bases). The germline V and J ends were trimmed by 4 bases and 0 bases, with 7 bases remaining between them. The CDR3 consists of 14 residues. Germline-derived CDR1 and CDR2 are SNHLY and FYNNEI. The CDR3 nucleotides read TGTGCCAGCAGTGCGGGACTCTCTGGAAACACCATATATTTT. Translated: CASSAGLSGNTIYF.

The chain links TRBV28 to TRBJ2-7; the D gene is possibly TRBD1 (7 bases). The germline V gene has CDR1 MDHEN and CDR2 SYDVKM. CDR3 size: 19 residues. V shed 4 bases and J shed 6 bases, with 31 bases lying between them. CDR3 protein: CASSSRAGLQGGAWIEQYF. CDR3 bases: TGTGCCAGCAGTTCCCGGGCCGGACTGCAGGGGGGTGCGTGGATCGAGCAGTACTTC.

The V gene is TRBV5-5, the J gene TRBJ1-5; the D gene is possibly TRBD1 (6 bases). Per germline, CDR1 SGHKS and CDR2 YYEKEE (reference sequence). V lost 0 bases and J lost 8, with 15 bases in between. The CDR3 spans 15 residues. The CDR3 reads CASSLAGTPGEPQHF. The CDR3 region has the DNA TGTGCCAGCAGCTTGGCCGGGACTCCAGGGGAGCCCCAGCATTTT.

The chain combines TRBV27 with TRBJ2-3; perhaps TRBD2 as D (6 bases). Trimming removed 4 bases at V and 3 bases at J, with 14 bases between. Germline loops: CDR1 MNHEY, CDR2 SMNVEV (reference sequence). The CDR3 has 15 amino acids. The CDR3 sequence: CASSSPQAGTDTQYF. As DNA, the CDR3 is TGTGCCAGCAGTTCCCCCCAGGCGGGGACAGATACGCAGTATTTT.

DNA for the CDR3: TGTGCCAGCAGTTACTCAGGGGGTATAAATGAAAAACTGTTTTTT. Translating gives CASSYSGGINEKLFF. This chain joins TRBV6-6 and TRBJ1-4; a weak D match, TRBD1 (6 bases). The CDR3 is made up of 15 amino acids. V was cut by 0 bases and J by 5 bases, with 10 bases left in between. The germline V gene encodes CDR1 MNHNY and CDR2 SVGAGI (reference sequence).

This chain links TRBV5-1 with TRBJ1-6; the D is unclear. Germline loops: CDR1 SGHRS, CDR2 YFSETQ. The V gene lost 0 bases and the J gene lost 0 bases, with 7 bases spanning the gap. CDR3 length: 16 amino acids. CDR3 protein: CASSLDGSSYNSPLHF. In nucleotides, the CDR3 is TGCGCCAGCAGCTTGGACGGGAGCTCCTATAATTCACCCCTCCACTTT.

This clone has just a few counts. This sequence joins TRBV6-5 and TRBJ1-1; a weak D match, TRBD1 (5 bases). Germline loops: CDR1 MNHEY, CDR2 SVGAGI. This CDR3 spans 15 amino acids. The V gene lost 5 bases and the J gene lost 5 bases, with 18 bases spanning the gap. The CDR3 DNA sequence: TGTGCCAGCAGTCAGACATGGGACGGTCGAACTGAAGCTTTCTTT. Its translation: CASSQTWDGRTEAFF.

The chain uses TRBV28 and TRBJ1-2, with D hard to call. CDR1 is MDHEN and CDR2 is SYDVKM in the germline V gene. The ends were cut back, 3 bases at V and 4 bases at J, with 9 bases in the middle. The CDR3 loop spans 13 amino acids. The CDR3 DNA follows: TGTGCCAGCAGTTTCGGAAGGGCCTATGGCTACACCTTC. Translating gives CASSFGRAYGYTF.

This rearrangement joins TRBV11-2 to TRBJ1-4; the D gene is possibly TRBD1 (5 bases). The CDR3 consists of 17 residues. Trimming stripped 5 bases from V and 7 bases from J, with 23 bases between. Germline values: CDR1 SGHAT, CDR2 FQNNGV. CDR3 nucleotides: TGTGCCAGCAGCCGGGGCGACCGGGAACTCCCTTCTGAAAAACTGTTTTTT. It is translated as CASSRGDRELPSEKLFF.

For the CDR3, the DNA is TGTGCCAGCTCACCATCCGCGGCCAAAAACATTCAGTACTTC. Protein sequence: CASSPSAAKNIQYF. The chain is built from TRBV18 and TRBJ2-4; D call uncertain. Looked up from germline, CDR1 is KGHSH and CDR2 is LQKENI. Trimming removed 2 bases at V and 1 base at J, with 6 bases between. This CDR3 is built from 14 residues.

The chain uses TRBV6-5 and TRBJ1-4; D is unresolved. There are 14 residues in the CDR3. V lost 7 bases, J lost 3 bases, and 12 bases lay in between. Germline CDR1 is MNHEY and CDR2 is SVGAGI. The CDR3 sequence is CASKRARANEKLFF. The CDR3 bases are TGTGCCAGCAAGCGGGCGAGGGCTAATGAAAAACTGTTTTTT.

The chain carries TRBV6-5 and TRBJ2-3; D remains unclear. CDR1 is MNHEY, CDR2 SVGAGI, per germline. With 6 bases removed from V and 1 base from J, the gap between germline ends came to 8 bases. This CDR3 region has 13 residues. In DNA form, the CDR3 reads TGTGCCAGCAGACTTACAGGCACAGATACGCAGTATTTT. This gives the protein CASRLTGTDTQYF.

This chain joins TRBV2 and TRBJ2-7; TRBD1 aligns across 12 bases. CDR1 is SNHLY and CDR2 is FYNNEI in the germline V gene. V shed 7 bases and J 4 bases; nucleotides not matched to a gene: 5. The CDR3 contains 14 residues. In nucleotides, the CDR3 is TGTGCCAGCAAGCGGGACAGGGGGCGGTACGAGCAGTACTTC. Its translation: CASKRDRGRYEQYF.

J is TRBJ2-2 and V is TRBV7-2; 9 bases fit TRBD2. Trimming at V came to 1 base and at J to 5 bases, leaving 11 bases not matched to a gene. The V gene's germline CDR1 is SGHTA and CDR2 FQGNSA. CDR3 length: 18 amino acids. CDR3 in DNA: TGTGCCAGCAGCTTAGTAGGAGTGCGGGGGGGCCGGACCGGGGAGCTGTTTTTT. It is translated as CASSLVGVRGGRTGELFF.

J is TRBJ1-6 and V is TRBV10-1; D gene unclear. Trimming pared 4 bases from V and 7 bases from J, leaving 20 bases between. Germline V gives CDR1 WNHNN, CDR2 SYGVQD (reference sequence). This CDR3 is 17 amino acids long. CDR3 DNA sequence: TGCGCCAGCAGTGGCCCCGCGGGGTTAGTTAGAAATTCACCCCTCCACTTT. This codes for CASSGPAGLVRNSPLHF.

The J gene is TRBJ1-5, the V gene TRBV6-1; TRBD1 matches at 8 bases. CDR1 is MNHNS, CDR2 SASEGT, per germline. The J segment lost 6 bases and the V segment lost 1 base, leaving 5 bases of the junction unmatched. The CDR3 consists of 15 residues. The CDR3 reads CASSEVEDRVQPQHF. Written as DNA, the CDR3 is TGTGCCAGCAGTGAAGTGGAGGACAGGGTTCAGCCCCAGCATTTT.

This clone was detected only once. This chain uses TRBV5-1 with TRBJ2-7; 7 bases fit TRBD1. CDR1 and CDR2 (germline): SGHRS, YFSETQ. The V and J ends lost 4 bases and 2 bases, in that order; junction bases with no gene match: 12. The CDR3 has 16 amino acids. This CDR3 is CASSPTGVPGAYEQYF. The DNA for the CDR3 is TGCGCCAGCAGCCCTACAGGGGTCCCTGGCGCCTACGAGCAGTACTTC.

The J gene is TRBJ1-2, the V gene TRBV25-1, with D uncertain. V lost 2 bases, J lost 4 bases, and 8 bases lay in between. The CDR3 runs to 13 residues. Germline loops: CDR1 MGHDK, CDR2 SYGVNS. The CDR3 sequence is CASSEKTAYGYTF. CDR3 sequence (DNA): TGTGCCAGCAGTGAAAAAACAGCCTATGGCTACACCTTC.